One and the same sample provided the 5 T cell receptor beta chains below, sequenced in a study of regulatory T cells in long-lasting Graves disease. Regarding time point: persistent/refractory GD, antithyroid drugs over 5 years with positive TRAb. Following extraction of RNA from PBMCs, that RNA was used to make the TCR library. Library construction for TCR beta used iRepertoire HTBI primers and Arm-PCR of CDR3 regions. TCRdb called the multiplex PCR reads again in MiXCR, with one record for every CDR3 protein. The sample includes roughly 500,000 distinct CDR3 sequences, roughly 20% seen only once; the top ten take 7% to 9.5%. Sequenced material: peripheral blood mononuclear cells (PBMCs), taken when the disease was refractory, from a patient treated with antithyroid drugs. The receptors were gathered from a female donor with Graves disease.

The chain joins TRBV7-3 to TRBJ2-1; tentative D call: TRBD1 (6 bases). There are 15 residues in the CDR3. Germline V gene sequence: CDR1 SGHTA, CDR2 FQGTGA. Trimming pared 5 bases from V and 2 bases from J, leaving 13 bases between. The CDR3 loop is CASSTNRVTYNEQFF. CDR3 sequence (DNA): TGTGCCAGCAGCACAAACAGGGTAACCTACAATGAGCAGTTCTTC.

A note on this clonotype: The junction does not match germline at one end; this may be a read error. The V and J genes are TRBV6-6 and TRBJ2-7; 8 bases fit TRBD1. Per the germline V gene, CDR1 is MNHNY and CDR2 is SVGAGI (reference sequence). The CDR3 length is 15 residues. CDR3 sequence reads: CASSYSGQETYEQHF. In DNA form, the CDR3 reads TGTGCCAGCAGTTACTCGGGACAGGAGACCTACGAGCAGCACTTC.

This clonotype showed up just a few times. This rearrangement joins TRBV20-1 to TRBJ2-7; 7 nucleotides line up with TRBD2. V lost 3 bases and J lost 0; bases outside the gene matches: 8. CDR1 and CDR2 (germline): DFQATT, SNEGSKA (reference sequence). This CDR3 contains 15 residues. CDR3 region: CSASQKRDLSYEQYF. The CDR3 DNA reads TGCAGTGCTAGCCAGAAGCGGGACCTCTCCTACGAGCAGTACTTC.

This clonotype was seen repeatedly, ten times or more. The gene calls are TRBV6-5 and TRBJ1-1; D is perhaps TRBD1 (5 bases). Between the trimmed V and J ends, which lost 2 bases and 11 bases, there was a span of 15 bases. CDR1 MNHEY and CDR2 SVGAGI come from the germline V gene. The CDR3 length is 13 residues. DNA for the CDR3: TGTGCCAGCAGTTACACACAGGTCGCTGTGGCTTTCTTT. Protein: CASSYTQVAVAFF.

Many counts were recorded for this clonotype. The rearrangement uses TRBV28 and TRBJ2-7; unclear D gene. Trimming removed 5 bases from V and 3 bases from J, with 8 bases in between. The germline V gene encodes CDR1 MDHEN and CDR2 SYDVKM. The CDR3 runs to 12 residues. Written as DNA, the CDR3 is TGTGCCAGCAGTCCACAGCTCTACGAGCAGTACTTC. Translating it yields CASSPQLYEQYF. Full variable domain (outside the CDR3, taken from reference TRBV28 and TRBJ2-7): DVKVTQSSRYLVKRTGEKVFLECVQDMDHENMFWYRQDPGLGLRLIYFSYDVKMKEKGDIPEGYSVSREKKERFSLILESASTNQTSMYLCASSPQLYEQYFGPGTRLTVT.